These 9 T cell receptor beta chains were all obtained from the same sample, sequenced in a study of identical twins. One entry per CDR3 protein results from TCRdb running MiXCR on the 5' RACE reads. The sample includes a few hundred thousand distinct CDR3 sequences, around 20% of them seen just once. What was sequenced was naive T cells sorted from blood. These TCRs come from a man aged 45-65 years in good health.

Only a few counts were recorded for this clonotype. The genes are TRBV5-6 and TRBJ2-1; 7 bases match TRBD2. The CDR3 spans 16 residues. In germline, CDR1 is SGHDT, CDR2 YYEEEE. Trimming removed 2 bases from V and 7 bases from J; junction bases left unmatched: 12. Written as DNA, the CDR3 is TGTGCCAGCAGCTTAGGAGCGGGAATAATGCGGAATGAGCAGTTCTTC. Amino acid sequence: CASSLGAGIMRNEQFF.

This clonotype was recorded a few times. The V call is TRBV5-1, the J call TRBJ2-2; D may correspond to TRBD1 or TRBD2 (5 bases each). The V gene's germline CDR1 is SGHRS and CDR2 YFSETQ. V was pared by 1 base and J by 2 bases, with 15 bases between. The CDR3 extends over 17 amino acids. This CDR3 reads CASSLHIRDGNTGELFF. DNA of the CDR3: TGCGCCAGCAGCTTGCACATCCGGGACGGTAACACCGGGGAGCTGTTTTTT.

The rearrangement links TRBV11-2 to TRBJ2-2; D not certain. This CDR3 spans 17 amino acids. CDR1 is SGHAT, CDR2 FQNNGV, per germline. The V gene lost 1 base and the J gene lost 0 bases, with 12 bases spanning the gap. In nucleotides, the CDR3 is TGTGCCAGCAGCTTAGTCGGCTTAAAAACGAACACCGGGGAGCTGTTTTTT. Amino acid sequence: CASSLVGLKTNTGELFF. Looking up the rest from reference TRBV11-2 and TRBJ2-2 gives the full variable domain: EAGVAQSPRYKIIEKRQSVAFWCNPISGHATLYWYQQILGQGPKLLIQFQNNGVVDDSQLPKDRFSAERLKGVDSTLKIQPAKLEDSAVYLCASSLVGLKTNTGELFFGEGSRLTVL.

This clonotype was observed a few times. The chain links TRBV11-2 to TRBJ2-6, with 7 bases identical to TRBD1. The ends lost 5 bases at V and 5 bases at J; junction bases unmatched: 3. The CDR3 has 14 residues. Germline V gene data show CDR1 as SGHAT and CDR2 as FQNNGV. DNA of the CDR3: TGTGCCAGCAGCCCGACAGGGTGGGCCAACGTCCTGACTTTC. Translated, it gives CASSPTGWANVLTF. Full variable domain (remainder filled in from reference TRBV11-2 and TRBJ2-6): EAGVAQSPRYKIIEKRQSVAFWCNPISGHATLYWYQQILGQGPKLLIQFQNNGVVDDSQLPKDRFSAERLKGVDSTLKIQPAKLEDSAVYLCASSPTGWANVLTFGAGSRLTVL.

This clonotype was recorded a few times. This chain links TRBV7-9 with TRBJ1-1; D remains ambiguous. The CDR3 runs 14 residues. The V end was cut by 3 bases, the J end by 1 base, with 9 bases between. CDR1 SEHNR and CDR2 FQNEAQ come from the germline V gene (reference sequence). CDR3 residues: CASSFLVKNTEAFF. The CDR3 nucleotides read TGTGCCAGCAGCTTTTTGGTCAAGAACACTGAAGCTTTCTTT.

Worth noting for this clonotype: A much larger clonotype is one base distant, so this may be a read error. V is TRBV11-1 and J is TRBJ1-1, with 10 bases identical to TRBD1. J lost 1 base, V lost 4 bases, and 12 bases had no gene match. Germline V gene lookup returns CDR1 SGHAT and CDR2 FQDESV (reference sequence). CDR3 length equals 18 residues. In DNA, the CDR3 is TGTGCCAGCAGCTGCCCCCGCGGGACAGGGGACGGGAACACTGAAGCTTTCTTT. Translation: CASSCPRGTGDGNTEAFF. Variable domain in full (rest from reference TRBV11-1 and TRBJ1-1): EAEVAQSPRYKITEKSQAVAFWCDPISGHATLYWYRQILGQGPELLVQFQDESVVDDSQLPKDRFSAERLKGVDSTLKIQPAELGDSAMYLCASSCPRGTGDGNTEAFFGQGTRLTVV.

There are a few counts of this clonotype. This chain joins TRBV4-2 and TRBJ2-2, with TRBD2 identical over 14 bases. J lost 4 bases, V lost 5 bases, and 12 bases had no gene match. Germline V lookup: CDR1 LGHNA, CDR2 YNFKEQ. The CDR3 covers 19 residues. For the CDR3, the DNA is TGTGCCAGCAGCAAGGGACTAGCGGGGGTATATTCGGGCACCGGGGAGCTGTTTTTT. This gives the protein CASSKGLAGVYSGTGELFF.

The chain carries TRBV7-2 and TRBJ2-5, with TRBD1 matching over 7 bases. After removal of 5 bases from V and 4 bases from J, the junction contained 7 bases not matched to a gene. Per germline, CDR1 SGHTA and CDR2 FQGNSA. This CDR3 is built from 14 residues. DNA of the CDR3: TGTGCCAGCAGCCGCCGACAGGGATTAGAGACCCAGTACTTC. Translated: CASSRRQGLETQYF.

CDR3 protein: CASSLGVSSGDNEQYF. The CDR3 DNA reads TGTGCCAGCAGCTTAGGAGTATCCAGCGGGGACAACGAGCAGTACTTC. The rearrangement links TRBV7-9 to TRBJ2-7; a possible D gene is TRBD2 (7 bases). V shed 1 base and J shed 5 bases, with 18 bases lying between them. The CDR3 is made up of 16 amino acids. The germline V gene has CDR1 SEHNR and CDR2 FQNEAQ (reference sequence).